Ten or more counts support the clone carrying this T cell receptor (beta chain). V was pared by 2 bases and J by 0 bases, with 7 bases between. CDR3 length equals 14 residues. Germline V gene lookup returns CDR1 KGHSH and CDR2 LQKENI. Template material for amplifying TCR beta CDR3 regions consisted of RNA transcripts. A first-round RT-PCR of the TCR CDR3 used the HTBI primer set. TCRdb fed the multiplex PCR reads into MiXCR, producing one record per CDR3 protein. The sample includes under 800,000 distinct CDR3 sequences, 12% to 15% seen only once; the top ten take about a tenth. This record comes from a study of T cells in Graves' hyperthyroidism and ophthalmopathy. Overall study context: At initial diagnosis, before any treatment had begun, peripheral blood was obtained.

The sample taken for sequencing was blood. The sequence was collected from a woman aged 18-29 years with Graves' hyperthyroidism. This chain links TRBV18 with TRBJ1-1; D is possibly TRBD1 (5 bases). CDR3 in amino acids: CASSPAQVNTEAFF. The CDR3, as DNA: TGTGCCAGCTCACCAGCACAGGTGAACACTGAAGCTTTCTTT.